The 27 T cell receptor beta chains listed next were all sequenced from one sample in a study of PD-1 blockade in classical Hodgkin lymphoma. Time point reported: cycle 4 day 1 (C4D1), after 6 weeks of nivolumab. Relapse was seen in all patients after autologous stem cell transplantation, and brentuximab vedotin exposure was variable. Using immunoSEQ multiplex PCR, the repertoire was profiled, and TCRdb retains in-frame clones only, with some absent. The sample has some 48,000 clones, 70% to 80% seen once. The input for sequencing was peripheral blood mononuclear cells (PBMCs), taken before the fourth cycle of nivolumab. All receptors derive from a human donor with classical Hodgkin lymphoma.

This chain uses TRBV29-1 with TRBJ1-4, with a possible D match to TRBD1 (5 bases). This CDR3 spans 14 amino acids. CDR1 and CDR2 from the germline V gene are SQVTM and ANQGSEA. The ends were cut back, 0 bases at V and 8 bases at J, with 13 bases in the middle. The CDR3 DNA follows: TGCAGCGTTGAAGAACCCCAGGGTAGGGAAAAACTGTTTTTT. This encodes CSVEEPQGREKLFF.

The V call is TRBV11-2, the J call TRBJ1-2; D possibly corresponds to TRBD1 (6 bases). CDR3 length: 15 residues. The germline gives CDR1 SGHAT, CDR2 FQNNGV. The germline V and J ends were trimmed by 5 bases and 6 bases, with 19 bases remaining between them. The CDR3 reads CASSRTASSGDGYTF. CDR3 nucleotide sequence: TGTGCCAGCAGCCGGACAGCCTCCTCTGGGGATGGCTACACCTTC.

The chain joins TRBV5-1 to TRBJ2-5; D call uncertain. Germline values: CDR1 SGHRS, CDR2 YFSETQ. Trimming removed 4 bases from V and 6 bases from J, with 16 bases in between. CDR3 size: 14 residues. CDR3 sequence: CASSADGPPKTQYF. The CDR3 coding sequence is TGCGCCAGCAGCGCGGACGGTCCTCCAAAGACCCAGTACTTC. The variable domain in full, with the rest retrieved from reference TRBV5-1 and TRBJ2-5, is KAGVTQTPRYLIKTRGQQVTLSCSPISGHRSVSWYQQTPGQGLQFLFEYFSETQRNKGNFPGRFSGRQFSNSRSEMNVSTLELGDSALYLCASSADGPPKTQYFGPGTRLLVL.

The rearrangement joins TRBV5-1 to TRBJ1-4, with 10 bases matching TRBD1. Germline CDR1 and CDR2: SGHRS and YFSETQ. CDR3 length: 18 residues. V shed 1 base and J 7 bases; nucleotides not matched to a gene: 13. CDR3 residues: CASSLTPGQGMVREKLFF. The CDR3 DNA follows: TGCGCCAGCAGCTTGACTCCGGGACAGGGGATGGTTCGTGAAAAACTGTTTTTT.

The rearrangement uses TRBV2 and TRBJ1-2, with D hard to call. Looked up from germline, CDR1 is SNHLY and CDR2 is FYNNEI. Trimming shortened V by 5 bases and J by 0 bases, and 13 bases separated the two germline ends. This CDR3 has 15 residues. This chain's CDR3 is CASSLGPSSNYGYTF. CDR3 in DNA: TGTGCCAGCAGTCTTGGGCCTTCGTCTAACTATGGCTACACCTTC.

The genes are TRBV2 and TRBJ1-2; no reliable D call. The CDR3 covers 11 residues. In germline, CDR1 is SNHLY, CDR2 FYNNEI. V dropped 7 bases and J dropped 4 bases, with 7 bases sitting between them. CDR3 DNA: TGTGCCAGCAAGGCGTCCTATGGCTACACCTTC. This codes for CASKASYGYTF.

This chain connects TRBV2 to TRBJ2-3; D not resolved. Germline V gene data show CDR1 as SNHLY and CDR2 as FYNNEI. The CDR3 runs 14 residues. Trimming left V 7 bases short and J 0 bases short, with 11 bases between. This CDR3 reads CASNDVSSTDTQYF. The CDR3 DNA reads as TGTGCCAGCAACGACGTGTCTAGCACAGATACGCAGTATTTT.

This chain connects TRBV30 to TRBJ1-4, with a tentative D call TRBD1 (6 bases). The germline V gene has CDR1 GTSNPN and CDR2 SVGIG (reference sequence). Trimming cost V 0 bases and J 3 bases, with 8 bases left between them. The CDR3 loop spans 14 amino acids. For the CDR3, the DNA is TGTGCCTGGAGTGTCGGGGGCTCTAATGAAAAACTGTTTTTT. Translated, it gives CAWSVGGSNEKLFF.

This clone was found once. This rearrangement joins TRBV7-2 to TRBJ1-1, with no clear D. Deletions cut 1 base from V and 1 base from J, with 4 bases between. In germline, CDR1 is SGHTA, CDR2 FQGNSA. CDR3 length: 13 amino acids. The CDR3: CASSLGRNTEAFF. In DNA, the CDR3 is TGTGCCAGCAGCTTAGGCAGGAACACTGAAGCTTTCTTT.

This sequence joins TRBV11-2 and TRBJ2-3; 13 positions agree with TRBD2. Per the germline V gene, CDR1 is SGHAT and CDR2 is FQNNGV. The CDR3 spans 17 residues. V dropped 2 bases and J dropped 1; count of bases not matched to a gene: 3. DNA of the CDR3: TGTGCCAGCAGCTTACCGACTAGCGGGAGGCGCACAGATACGCAGTATTTT. Translated: CASSLPTSGRRTDTQYF.

The sample holds one count of this clone. J is TRBJ1-3 and V is TRBV29-1, with no clear D. Germline V lookup: CDR1 SQVTM, CDR2 ANQGSEA. Trimming removed 7 bases at V and 4 bases at J, with 11 bases between. CDR3 size: 12 residues. This CDR3 reads CSAHKAGNTIYF. CDR3 sequence (DNA): TGCAGCGCCCACAAAGCGGGAAACACCATATATTTT.

This clone was observed a handful of times. The CDR3 DNA reads TGCAGTGCACCAGCCAGGGGCACGCAGTATTTT. Encoded protein: CSAPARGTQYF. The genes are TRBV20-1 and TRBJ2-3; a weak D match, TRBD1 (6 bases). The germline V and J ends were trimmed by 6 bases and 9 bases, with 13 bases remaining between them. CDR1 and CDR2 from the germline V gene are DFQATT and SNEGSKA (reference sequence). This CDR3 spans 11 amino acids.

This chain connects TRBV14 to TRBJ1-1; 8 bases map to TRBD1. Trimming took 4 bases from V and 3 from J; bases not matched to a gene: 7. The length of the CDR3 is 15 residues. Looked up from germline, CDR1 is SGHDN and CDR2 is FVKESK. CDR3 coding DNA: TGTGCCAGCAGCCGATGGACAGGGAGGGACACTGAAGCTTTCTTT. It encodes CASSRWTGRDTEAFF.

The chain is built from TRBV5-1 and TRBJ2-2, with TRBD1 matching over 7 bases. CDR1 is SGHRS, CDR2 YFSETQ, per germline. The CDR3 contains 15 residues. Trimming took 5 bases from V and 2 from J; bases not matched to a gene: 6. CDR3 protein: CASSRDSLNTGELFF. The DNA for the CDR3 is TGCGCCAGCAGTCGGGACAGCCTTAACACCGGGGAGCTGTTTTTT. Drawing the rest from reference TRBV5-1 and TRBJ2-2, the complete variable domain is KAGVTQTPRYLIKTRGQQVTLSCSPISGHRSVSWYQQTPGQGLQFLFEYFSETQRNKGNFPGRFSGRQFSNSRSEMNVSTLELGDSALYLCASSRDSLNTGELFFGEGSRLTVL.

The V call is TRBV2, the J call TRBJ1-1, with D maybe TRBD1 (5 bases). This CDR3 is 15 amino acids long. Per the germline V gene, CDR1 is SNHLY and CDR2 is FYNNEI. V lost 6 bases, J lost 1 base, and 15 bases lay in between. The CDR3 is CASSAQTVSNTEAFF. CDR3 coding DNA: TGTGCCAGCAGCGCTCAGACAGTCTCGAACACTGAAGCTTTCTTT.

This clone was detected only a few times. The gene calls are TRBV7-8 and TRBJ2-6; D is possibly TRBD1 (6 bases). Germline V gene lookup returns CDR1 SGHVS and CDR2 FQNEAQ. The CDR3 consists of 18 residues. V gave up 1 base and J gave up 2 bases, with 15 bases separating them. CDR3 amino acids: CASSLVSGDLTGANVLTF. The DNA for the CDR3 is TGTGCCAGCAGCTTAGTGTCAGGGGATCTGACTGGGGCCAACGTCCTGACTTTC.

V gene TRBV6-6 combines with J gene TRBJ1-1; TRBD1 is a possible D gene (6 bases). The V end was cut by 5 bases, the J end by 0 bases, with 16 bases between. The CDR3 totals 16 residues. Looked up from germline, CDR1 is MNHNY and CDR2 is SVGAGI (reference sequence). CDR3: CASSAEGGLVNTEAFF. The CDR3 region has the DNA TGTGCCAGCAGTGCCGAAGGGGGACTCGTGAACACTGAAGCTTTCTTT.

The rearrangement joins TRBV30 to TRBJ1-1, with D possibly being TRBD1 (5 bases). This CDR3 spans 18 amino acids. V shed 6 bases and J shed 3 bases, with 29 bases lying between them. CDR1 GTSNPN and CDR2 SVGIG come from the germline V gene (reference sequence). Here the CDR3 reads CACTGTGTQFGGDTEAFF. As DNA, the CDR3 is TGTGCCTGCACGGGGACCGGGACTCAATTCGGCGGAGACACTGAAGCTTTCTTT. Variable domain in full (rest from reference TRBV30 and TRBJ1-1): SQTIHQWPATLVQPVGSPLSLECTVEGTSNPNLYWYRQAAGRGLQLLFYSVGIGQISSEVPQNLSASRPQDRQFILSSKKLLLSDSGFYLCACTGTGTQFGGDTEAFFGQGTRLTVV.

In regard to this clone: One end of the junction does not line up with germline, which may come from a read error. CDR3 nucleotide sequence: TGTGCCAGCAGCTTATATGGGGGAGTAACAGAGACCCGGTACTTC. Translation gives CASSLYGGVTETRYF. The rearrangement uses TRBV7-6 and TRBJ2-5, with D perhaps assigned TRBD1 or TRBD2 (5 bases each). Germline V gives CDR1 SGHVS, CDR2 FNYEAQ. The CDR3 loop spans 15 amino acids.

This chain connects TRBV19 to TRBJ2-5; D gene unclear. Trimming removed 5 bases at V and 2 bases at J, with 9 bases between. Germline assignment: CDR1 LNHDA and CDR2 SQIVND (reference sequence). This CDR3 has 13 residues. This CDR3 is CASSFRYQETQYF. The CDR3 coding sequence is TGTGCCAGTAGTTTCAGGTATCAAGAGACCCAGTACTTC. The full variable domain, its missing parts supplied by reference TRBV19 and TRBJ2-5, is DGGITQSPKYLFRKEGQNVTLSCEQNLNHDAMYWYRQDPGQGLRLIYYSQIVNDFQKGDIAEGYSVSREKKESFPLTVTSAQKNPTAFYLCASSFRYQETQYFGPGTRLLVL.

V and J are TRBV5-1 and TRBJ2-7, with 9 bases that match TRBD1. J lost 4 bases, V lost 4 bases, and 6 bases had no gene match. The CDR3 is 14 residues long. The germline CDR1 and CDR2 sequences are SGHRS and YFSETQ. As DNA, the CDR3 is TGCGCCAGCAGCCTACAGGGGGCAAAGTACGAGCAGTACTTC. Protein product: CASSLQGAKYEQYF. The whole variable domain, filled in from reference TRBV5-1 and TRBJ2-7, reads KAGVTQTPRYLIKTRGQQVTLSCSPISGHRSVSWYQQTPGQGLQFLFEYFSETQRNKGNFPGRFSGRQFSNSRSEMNVSTLELGDSALYLCASSLQGAKYEQYFGPGTRLTVT.

This clone was counted a few times. V and J are TRBV5-6 and TRBJ2-1; TRBD1 aligns across 9 bases. The germline V gene encodes CDR1 SGHDT and CDR2 YYEEEE. V was pared by 2 bases and J by 2 bases, with 2 bases of the junction left unmatched. CDR3 length: 15 residues. The CDR3 protein is CASSFRQGAYNEQFF. The CDR3 DNA is TGTGCCAGCAGCTTCCGACAGGGGGCCTACAATGAGCAGTTCTTC.

J is TRBJ1-1 and V is TRBV5-5; D is undetermined. The length of the CDR3 is 15 residues. The germline gives CDR1 SGHKS, CDR2 YYEKEE (reference sequence). Trimming left V 2 bases short and J 0 bases short, with 11 bases between. CDR3 sequence: CASSLYGFMNTEAFF. As DNA, the CDR3 is TGTGCCAGCAGCTTATACGGATTTATGAACACTGAAGCTTTCTTT.

The chain carries TRBV10-2 and TRBJ1-2, with TRBD1 matching over 10 bases. Germline lookup yields CDR1 WSHSY and CDR2 SAAADI. The CDR3 is 17 residues long. V was pared by 9 bases and J by 4 bases, with 17 bases of the junction left unmatched. CDR3 in DNA: TGCGCCAGAGTATTTCGACAGGGGGCGAAAGGCCGCTATGGCTACACCTTC. It yields the protein CARVFRQGAKGRYGYTF.

V gene TRBV5-6 combines with J gene TRBJ1-1; possibly TRBD1 for D (5 bases). The CDR3 covers 13 residues. Germline V gene data show CDR1 as SGHDT and CDR2 as YYEEEE. V dropped 2 bases and J dropped 4 bases, with 9 bases sitting between them. CDR3 in DNA: TGTGCCAGCAGCTTATATCAGGGCACTGAAGCTTTCTTT. Amino acid sequence: CASSLYQGTEAFF.

The gene calls are TRBV20-1 and TRBJ1-2; D is uncertain. The V end was cut by 1 base, the J end by 5 bases, with 5 bases between. The germline V gene encodes CDR1 DFQATT and CDR2 SNEGSKA (reference sequence). CDR3 length: 11 residues. The CDR3 bases are TGCAGTGCTAGAGTGGCGTATGGCTACACCTTC. The encoded protein is CSARVAYGYTF.

The chain uses TRBV27 and TRBJ1-2; TRBD1 matches at 7 bases. Trimming took 1 base from V and 4 from J; bases not matched to a gene: 3. From germline, CDR1 is MNHEY and CDR2 SMNVEV (reference sequence). CDR3 length: 14 residues. The CDR3 bases are TGTGCCAGCAGTTTATTATCAGGGGGCTATGGCTACACCTTC. This sequence encodes CASSLLSGGYGYTF.